The sequence of this T cell receptor (beta chain) was determined in a study of human T cells and chemical hapten exposure. Study-level background: 2% DPC applied to a roughly 2 cm by roughly 2 cm arm area sensitized donors. 0.01% DPC was applied to the upper back in patch tests, which were read at 6 days.

Library construction involved attaching unique molecular identifiers to individual cDNA molecules, which allowed quantitative, reproducible TCR counting. MiXCR, applied by TCRdb to the RACE reads, yields one record per CDR3 protein. The top ten hold 2.5% of the sample, which has about 190,000 distinct CDR3 sequences, around a quarter seen once. CDR1 and CDR2 (germline): ENHRY, SYGVKD. The CDR3 covers 14 residues. Trimming left V 2 bases short and J 3 bases short, with 9 bases between. Time point noted: patch test 3, about 24 weeks after DPC sensitization. The treatment: therapeutic diphenylcyclopropenone sensitization with weekly scalp DPC. Every donor had alopecia and was 18 to 70 years old; all were suitable for DPC. Only a few counts were recorded for this clonotype.

This chain uses TRBV10-3 with TRBJ2-3; D unresolved. The material sequenced was whole blood, taken in connection with sensitization to the hapten diphenylcyclopropenone (DPC). This sequence originates from a woman aged 40-49 years with alopecia areata. Some clones in this sample may be carry-over from other donors' samples. CDR3 loop: CAISEMVSTDTQYF. In DNA form, the CDR3 reads TGTGCCATCAGTGAGATGGTTAGTACAGATACGCAGTATTTT.